Below, 19 T cell receptor beta chains from the same sample are listed, as sequenced in a study of cytomegalovirus exposure and HLA in healthy donors. Both 60 Vbeta primers and 13 Jbeta primers went into the PCR. Here immunoSEQ multiplex PCR was the method, and the copy in TCRdb shows in-frame clones only, minus some. The sample carries some 140,000 clones, about 82% recorded once. The sequenced sample consisted of PBMCs. The source of these receptors is a man aged 25-40 years in good health.

This chain uses TRBV6-5 with TRBJ1-5; weak D call: TRBD1 (6 bases). Trimming took off 6 bases at V and 6 bases at J, with 12 bases between the two ends. The V gene's germline CDR1 is MNHEY and CDR2 SVGAGI. This CDR3 region has 13 residues. CDR3 coding DNA: TGTGCCAGCAGCAGACAGGTGCGTCAGCCCCAGCATTTT. Protein product: CASSRQVRQPQHF.

Of note for this clone: Other DNA sequences of this sample code for an identical CDR3. The CDR3 sequence: CASSPQGGNEQYF. CDR3 nucleotide sequence: TGTGCCAGCTCACCACAGGGAGGGAACGAGCAGTACTTC. The V call is TRBV18, the J call TRBJ2-7; 7 positions agree with TRBD2. This CDR3 is 13 amino acids long. The V and J ends lost 1 base and 5 bases, in that order; junction bases with no gene match: 2. CDR1 and CDR2 (germline): KGHSH, LQKENI.

This clone came up once. This chain uses TRBV6-6 with TRBJ1-3; 11 bases agree with TRBD1. The trim removed 8 bases at V and 7 bases at J, leaving 10 bases unmatched. Germline V gene lookup returns CDR1 MNHNY and CDR2 SVGAGI (reference sequence). This CDR3 contains 15 residues. The CDR3 DNA reads TGTGCCAGCTCCACCGGACAGGGGGCTTACAACACCATATATTTT. It translates to CASSTGQGAYNTIYF.

The chain couples TRBV28 to TRBJ2-1, with D perhaps TRBD2 (5 bases). Trimming cost V 8 bases and J 2 bases, with 19 bases left between them. CDR1 MDHEN and CDR2 SYDVKM come from the germline V gene. The CDR3 has 16 amino acids. For the CDR3, the DNA is TGTGCCAGCGGATTCGCTTCCAAGGGAGCCTACAATGAGCAGTTCTTC. Its protein is CASGFASKGAYNEQFF.

The chain links TRBV7-6 to TRBJ1-1; TRBD1 agrees at 9 bases. The V gene's germline CDR1 is SGHVS and CDR2 FNYEAQ. With V trimmed by 4 bases and J by 4 bases, 7 bases remained unmatched. The CDR3 totals 15 residues. CDR3: CASSSLTGGITEAFF. As DNA, the CDR3 is TGTGCCAGCAGCTCCTTGACAGGGGGGATCACTGAAGCTTTCTTT.

The V call is TRBV27, the J call TRBJ2-7, with TRBD2 identical over 11 bases. Looked up from germline, CDR1 is MNHEY and CDR2 is SMNVEV (reference sequence). V shed 5 bases and J 3 bases; nucleotides not matched to a gene: 3. There are 14 residues in the CDR3. This chain's CDR3 is CASSVAGGRYEQYF. The DNA for the CDR3 is TGTGCCAGCAGTGTAGCGGGAGGGCGCTACGAGCAGTACTTC.

This clone was detected only a few times. The chain combines TRBV7-9 with TRBJ2-7; 7 bases map to TRBD1. The V gene end was trimmed by 8 bases and the J gene end by 3 bases; junction bases not matched to a gene: 10. CDR3 length: 14 residues. CDR1 SEHNR and CDR2 FQNEAQ come from the germline V gene (reference sequence). This CDR3 is CASGWTGAFYEQYF. The CDR3 nucleotides are TGTGCCAGCGGGTGGACAGGAGCCTTCTACGAGCAGTACTTC.

This clone is a singleton in its sample. The genes are TRBV30 and TRBJ2-3; TRBD2 matches at 10 bases. V trimming: 4 bases; J trimming: 4 bases; junction bases outside the gene matches: 2. The CDR3 covers 13 residues. In germline, CDR1 is GTSNPN, CDR2 SVGIG (reference sequence). The CDR3 DNA reads TGTGCCTGGAACCTAGCGGGAGCAGATACGCAGTATTTT. Translating it yields CAWNLAGADTQYF.

V and J are TRBV7-3 and TRBJ2-1; 16 nucleotides agree with TRBD2. The germline V gene has CDR1 SGHTA and CDR2 FQGTGA. The ends lost 4 bases at V and 0 bases at J; junction bases unmatched: 6. The CDR3 length is 19 residues. CDR3 sequence: CASSSPGLAGGLSYNEQFF. Written as DNA, the CDR3 is TGTGCCAGCAGCTCCCCGGGACTAGCGGGAGGGCTCTCCTACAATGAGCAGTTCTTC.

The DNA for the CDR3 is TGTGGCCTGGGGGGGGCGAACACCGGGGAGCTGTTTTTT. Translated: CGLGGANTGELFF. The V and J genes are TRBV5-8 and TRBJ2-2, with 7 bases matching TRBD2. The CDR3 is made up of 13 amino acids. From germline, CDR1 is SGHTS and CDR2 YDEGEE.

This chain links TRBV7-9 with TRBJ2-5; D remains unclear. V lost 4 bases, J lost 4 bases, and 4 bases lay in between. This CDR3 contains 11 residues. In germline, CDR1 is SEHNR, CDR2 FQNEAQ (reference sequence). CDR3 loop: CASSSGETQYF. In nucleotides, the CDR3 is TGTGCCAGCAGCTCGGGAGAGACCCAGTACTTC.

The chain uses TRBV14 and TRBJ2-7; no firm D call. Per the germline V gene, CDR1 is SGHDN and CDR2 is FVKESK. The CDR3 has 12 residues. V was shortened by 9 bases and J by 6 bases, with 15 bases between the two germline ends. The CDR3 DNA reads TGTGCCAGTATCGAAGAGGTCCTCGAGCAGTACTTC. It specifies CASIEEVLEQYF.

V usage is TRBV5-4 and J usage is TRBJ2-7; 9 bases are a match to TRBD2. The germline V gene encodes CDR1 SGHNT and CDR2 YYREEE (reference sequence). The J segment lost 2 bases and the V segment lost 4 bases, leaving 7 bases of the junction unmatched. CDR3 length: 15 amino acids. The CDR3 DNA follows: TGTGCCAGCAGCCGTACTAGCGGGCCCACCTACGAGCAGTACTTC. It translates to CASSRTSGPTYEQYF.

J is TRBJ2-1 and V is TRBV9; TRBD2 matches 8 bases. The CDR3 spans 15 residues. V lost 0 bases, J lost 2 bases, and 1 base stayed unmatched. Germline V lookup: CDR1 SGDLS, CDR2 YYNGEE. CDR3 protein: CASSVAAGAYNEQFF. Here the CDR3 DNA reads TGTGCCAGCAGCGTAGCAGCGGGGGCCTACAATGAGCAGTTCTTC.

This chain uses TRBV7-3 with TRBJ2-5; TRBD2 is a possible D gene (5 bases). V shed 3 bases and J shed 5 bases, with 13 bases lying between them. This CDR3 is built from 14 residues. CDR1 and CDR2 (germline): SGHTA, FQGTGA. The CDR3 nucleotides read TGTGCCAGCAGCTTTGGAGCGAGAGGGGAGACCCAGTACTTC. It yields the protein CASSFGARGETQYF.

This sequence joins TRBV6-1 and TRBJ2-7, with TRBD1 matching over 7 bases. The CDR3 length is 12 residues. CDR1 and CDR2 from the germline V gene are MNHNS and SASEGT. The V gene end was trimmed by 6 bases and the J gene end by 3 bases; junction bases not matched to a gene: 2. CDR3 residues: CASRTGLYEQYF. CDR3 DNA sequence: TGTGCCAGCAGGACAGGGCTCTACGAGCAGTACTTC.

V usage is TRBV30 and J usage is TRBJ2-3; 7 bases map to TRBD1. CDR3 size: 14 residues. Germline V gives CDR1 GTSNPN, CDR2 SVGIG (reference sequence). Trimming at V came to 3 bases and at J to 2 bases, leaving 5 bases not matched to a gene. The CDR3 nucleotides are TGTGCCTGGAGACCACAGGGGCCCACAGATACGCAGTATTTT. Translation gives CAWRPQGPTDTQYF. The variable domain in full, with the rest retrieved from reference TRBV30 and TRBJ2-3, is SQTIHQWPATLVQPVGSPLSLECTVEGTSNPNLYWYRQAAGRGLQLLFYSVGIGQISSEVPQNLSASRPQDRQFILSSKKLLLSDSGFYLCAWRPQGPTDTQYFGPGTRLTVL.

The chain has TRBV27 and TRBJ2-5; 8 positions agree with TRBD2. Germline V gene data show CDR1 as MNHEY and CDR2 as SMNVEV (reference sequence). Losses at the gene ends were 4 bases for V and 7 bases for J; bases not matched to a gene: 11. The CDR3 spans 15 residues. The CDR3 DNA is TGTGCCAGCAGTTCCGAGACTAGCGACCGGGGGACCCAGTACTTC. The encoded protein is CASSSETSDRGTQYF.

This clone was seen only once. The gene calls are TRBV30 and TRBJ1-1; possibly TRBD1 for D (5 bases). Germline values: CDR1 GTSNPN, CDR2 SVGIG (reference sequence). There are 13 residues in the CDR3. The V and J ends lost 3 bases and 1 base respectively, with 9 bases between them. This chain's CDR3 is CAWRWGGNTEAFF. The CDR3 nucleotides are TGTGCCTGGAGGTGGGGGGGGAACACTGAAGCTTTCTTT.